This T cell receptor (beta chain) stems from a study of blood T cell repertoires in COVID-19. Whole-study context: Acute and convalescent COVID-19 specimens originated in the United States, Italy and Spain. PBMCs, B-cell-depleted T cells, or T cells were the source of the cDNA or gDNA that made up the material.

Original data processing: Counts of nucleated cells, estimated from reference gene primer amplification, were obtained. Only in-frame clones appear in the TCRdb table, and some are missing; sequencing was by immunoSEQ multiplex PCR. That table furnishes V, J and clone size, whereas the DNA furnished D and trimming. The sample records over 200,000 clones, about 73% being singletons. There are 16 residues in the CDR3. Trimming pared 3 bases from V and 7 bases from J, leaving 21 bases between. The germline gives CDR1 LNHDA, CDR2 SQIVND (reference sequence). The sequenced sample was peripheral blood. This TCR came from a woman older than 75 with acute or convalescent COVID-19. The gene calls are TRBV19 and TRBJ2-5; D perhaps matches TRBD1 (5 bases). The CDR3 protein is CASSMGGVKGFGTQYF. CDR3 sequence (DNA): TGTGCCAGTAGTATGGGTGGGGTAAAGGGGTTCGGGACCCAGTACTTC.